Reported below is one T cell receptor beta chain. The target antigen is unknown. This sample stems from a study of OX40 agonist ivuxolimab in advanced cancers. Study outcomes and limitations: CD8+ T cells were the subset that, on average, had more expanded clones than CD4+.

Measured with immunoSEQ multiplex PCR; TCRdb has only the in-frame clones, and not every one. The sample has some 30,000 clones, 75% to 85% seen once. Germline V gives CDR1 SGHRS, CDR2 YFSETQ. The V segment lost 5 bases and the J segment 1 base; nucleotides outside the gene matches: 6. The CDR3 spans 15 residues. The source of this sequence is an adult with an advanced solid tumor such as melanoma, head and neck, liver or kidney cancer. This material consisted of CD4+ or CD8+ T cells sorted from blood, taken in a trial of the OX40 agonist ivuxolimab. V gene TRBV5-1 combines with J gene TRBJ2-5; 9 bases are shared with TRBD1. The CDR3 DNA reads TGCGCCAGCAGGTTACTGGGACAGGGCCAAGAGACCCAGTACTTC. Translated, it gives CASRLLGQGQETQYF.